These 22 T cell receptor beta chains originate from one sample sequenced in a study of OX40 agonist ivuxolimab in advanced cancers. Generated by immunoSEQ multiplex PCR, the TCRdb table keeps only in-frame clones and is missing some. In the table there are about 71,000 clones, about 91% of which are singletons. Material: CD4+ or CD8+ T cells sorted from blood, obtained in a trial of the OX40 agonist ivuxolimab. The receptors were sampled from an adult with an advanced solid tumor such as melanoma, head and neck, liver or kidney cancer.

This chain joins TRBV27 and TRBJ1-2; perhaps TRBD1 as D (6 bases). CDR1 and CDR2 (germline): MNHEY, SMNVEV (reference sequence). The CDR3 extends over 13 amino acids. The V end lost 6 bases, the J end lost 4 bases, and 12 bases lay between the germline ends. The CDR3 sequence: CASSQGTAYGYTF. The CDR3 DNA sequence: TGTGCCAGCAGCCAGGGGACCGCCTATGGCTACACCTTC.

V gene TRBV4-1 combines with J gene TRBJ2-5, with 10 bases aligning to TRBD2. The CDR3 is made up of 17 amino acids. Looked up from germline, CDR1 is MGHRA and CDR2 is YSYEKL. J gave up 2 bases and V 4 bases, and 10 bases lay outside the gene matches. CDR3 protein: CASSPPPWTSGQETQYF. The CDR3 region has the DNA TGCGCCAGCAGCCCTCCCCCCTGGACTAGCGGACAAGAGACCCAGTACTTC.

V usage is TRBV5-1 and J usage is TRBJ2-7; D is ambiguous. In germline, CDR1 is SGHRS, CDR2 YFSETQ. V was cut by 6 bases and J by 1 base, with 17 bases left in between. There are 15 residues in the CDR3. The CDR3 sequence is CASTNSGILSYEQYF. The CDR3 DNA is TGCGCCAGCACCAACAGTGGCATCCTATCCTACGAGCAGTACTTC.

This clone was seen more than once but under ten times. The gene calls are TRBV7-9 and TRBJ2-7; D not resolved. The CDR3 has 12 residues. V was trimmed by 3 bases and J by 3 bases, leaving 6 bases between them. Germline V gene sequence: CDR1 SEHNR, CDR2 FQNEAQ (reference sequence). CDR3 region: CASSFSNYEQYF. The CDR3 bases are TGTGCCAGCAGCTTTTCCAACTACGAGCAGTACTTC.

The gene calls are TRBV11-2 and TRBJ2-7; TRBD1 aligns across 7 bases. V gave up 3 bases and J gave up 6 bases; unmatched junction bases: 5. The CDR3 totals 13 residues. Germline-derived CDR1 and CDR2 are SGHAT and FQNNGV. CDR3 nucleotides: TGTGCCAGCAGCTTTGCAGGGGGTGGCGAGCAGTACTTC. The encoded protein is CASSFAGGGEQYF.

V is TRBV28 and J is TRBJ1-5; a possible D gene is TRBD1 (6 bases). Germline assignment: CDR1 MDHEN and CDR2 SYDVKM. V gave up 6 bases and J gave up 4 bases, with 10 bases separating them. This CDR3 contains 13 residues. CDR3 in DNA: TGTGCCAGCAGCGAACAGGGAAATCAGCCCCAGCATTTT. Translated, it gives CASSEQGNQPQHF. The full variable domain, its missing parts supplied by reference TRBV28 and TRBJ1-5, is DVKVTQSSRYLVKRTGEKVFLECVQDMDHENMFWYRQDPGLGLRLIYFSYDVKMKEKGDIPEGYSVSREKKERFSLILESASTNQTSMYLCASSEQGNQPQHFGDGTRLSIL.

This chain connects TRBV7-9 to TRBJ1-3, with D unresolved. V was trimmed by 5 bases and J by 0 bases, leaving 11 bases between them. CDR3 length equals 15 residues. CDR1 is SEHNR, CDR2 FQNEAQ, per germline (reference sequence). The CDR3 sequence is CASSTLSDSGNTIYF. The DNA for the CDR3 is TGTGCCAGCAGCACCCTGTCGGACTCTGGAAACACCATATATTTT.

The chain employs TRBV4-3 and TRBJ2-2, with 8 nucleotides matching TRBD2. Trimming at V came to 0 bases and at J to 7 bases, leaving 22 bases not matched to a gene. Germline CDR1 and CDR2: LGHNA and YSLEER. The CDR3 is made up of 21 amino acids. The CDR3 protein is CASSQDPIITSVGGDVGELFF. The CDR3 DNA sequence: TGCGCCAGCAGCCAAGACCCAATTATCACTAGCGTCGGGGGGGATGTCGGGGAGCTGTTTTTT.

This clone was seen a handful of times. This chain uses TRBV5-1 with TRBJ2-1; 9 nucleotides line up with TRBD1. The germline CDR1 and CDR2 sequences are SGHRS and YFSETQ. The length of the CDR3 is 15 residues. Trimming cost V 4 bases and J 9 bases; bases outside gene matches: 11. CDR3 residues: CASSVTLGTGLEQFF. In nucleotides, the CDR3 is TGCGCCAGCAGCGTAACTCTCGGGACAGGGCTTGAGCAGTTCTTC.

V usage is TRBV11-3 and J usage is TRBJ2-5, with TRBD1 identical over 7 bases. The CDR3 consists of 14 residues. In germline, CDR1 is SGHNT, CDR2 YENEEA. Losses at the gene ends were 5 bases for V and 2 bases for J; bases not matched to a gene: 5. CDR3 sequence reads: CASSARDRQETQYF. CDR3 DNA sequence: TGTGCCAGCAGCGCCAGGGACAGACAAGAGACCCAGTACTTC.

The chain employs TRBV28 and TRBJ2-1; maybe TRBD2 (6 bases). Germline CDR1 reads MDHEN; CDR2 reads SYDVKM. The CDR3 is 16 residues long. The V end was cut by 5 bases, the J end by 7 bases, with 21 bases between. CDR3 loop: CASSTTGTGLGNEQFF. DNA of the CDR3: TGTGCCAGCAGTACCACCGGGACTGGGCTAGGTAATGAGCAGTTCTTC.

The chain couples TRBV27 to TRBJ2-1, with D maybe TRBD1 (6 bases). Trimming cost V 2 bases and J 8 bases, with 13 bases left between them. Germline assignment: CDR1 MNHEY and CDR2 SMNVEV (reference sequence). This CDR3 contains 14 residues. CDR3 sequence (DNA): TGTGCCAGCAGTTTAGGGGCAGGGGTCGATGAGCAGTTCTTC. Translated, it gives CASSLGAGVDEQFF.

The V and J genes are TRBV27 and TRBJ2-7, with a tentative D call TRBD1 (5 bases). The V end was cut by 3 bases, the J end by 1 base, with 7 bases between. The CDR3 is 13 amino acids. Germline V gene lookup returns CDR1 MNHEY and CDR2 SMNVEV (reference sequence). For the CDR3, the DNA is TGTGCCAGCAGTTTTCAGGGTTCCTACGAGCAGTACTTC. This encodes CASSFQGSYEQYF.

The chain is built from TRBV19 and TRBJ1-5; 9 bases map to TRBD1. With V trimmed by 9 bases and J by 6 bases, 12 bases remained unmatched. CDR1 is LNHDA and CDR2 is SQIVND in the germline V gene (reference sequence). This CDR3 comprises 15 residues. The CDR3 here is CASQGPGQGPQPQHF. DNA for the CDR3: TGTGCCAGCCAGGGCCCGGGACAGGGCCCTCAGCCCCAGCATTTT.

This chain joins TRBV7-2 and TRBJ1-1; perhaps TRBD1 as D (5 bases). Germline assignment: CDR1 SGHTA and CDR2 FQGNSA. Deletions cut 2 bases from V and 0 bases from J, with 16 bases between. The CDR3 is made up of 17 amino acids. The CDR3 coding sequence is TGTGCCAGCAGCTTAATTTTATTAGGACACCTGAACACTGAAGCTTTCTTT. This gives the protein CASSLILLGHLNTEAFF.

V is TRBV7-9 and J is TRBJ2-2; 8 positions match TRBD1. Germline V gene sequence: CDR1 SEHNR, CDR2 FQNEAQ (reference sequence). The junction had 10 bases not matched to a gene; V was cut back by 5 bases and J by 5 bases. CDR3 length: 16 residues. CDR3 DNA: TGTGCCAGCAGCGTGAGAAAGACAGGGGTAACCGGGGAGCTGTTTTTT. Its translation is CASSVRKTGVTGELFF.

J is TRBJ2-7 and V is TRBV27; unclear D gene. Germline-derived CDR1 and CDR2 are MNHEY and SMNVEV (reference sequence). With 6 bases removed from V and 1 base from J, the gap between germline ends came to 10 bases. This CDR3 contains 13 residues. The CDR3 DNA is TGTGCCAGCAGGTCGGGCAGTTCCTACGAGCAGTACTTC. It translates to CASRSGSSYEQYF.

This chain connects TRBV7-8 to TRBJ2-1, with a tentative D call TRBD2 (6 bases). The CDR3 extends over 16 amino acids. V was clipped by 5 bases and J by 5 bases, with 19 bases between them. Germline V gene lookup returns CDR1 SGHVS and CDR2 FQNEAQ. CDR3 amino acids: CASSLISGVTDNEQFF. DNA for the CDR3: TGTGCCAGCAGCCTGATTTCGGGAGTAACGGACAATGAGCAGTTCTTC.

The chain carries TRBV28 and TRBJ2-7, with TRBD2 matching 8 bases. V lost 8 bases and J lost 3; bases outside the gene matches: 9. This CDR3 spans 14 amino acids. Per germline, CDR1 MDHEN and CDR2 SYDVKM. CDR3 region: CASYGSGTIYEQYF. In nucleotides, the CDR3 is TGTGCCAGCTACGGTAGCGGGACCATCTACGAGCAGTACTTC.

This chain links TRBV6-1 with TRBJ2-1; 13 nucleotides agree with TRBD2. Per the germline V gene, CDR1 is MNHNS and CDR2 is SASEGT. J gave up 7 bases and V 1 base, and 7 bases lay outside the gene matches. The CDR3 loop spans 17 amino acids. The CDR3 protein is CASSEGTSGRIMNEQFF. Written as DNA, the CDR3 is TGTGCCAGCAGTGAAGGGACTAGCGGGAGAATTATGAATGAGCAGTTCTTC.

V is TRBV7-8 and J is TRBJ2-2; 8 bases line up with TRBD2. The CDR3 has 16 residues. CDR1 SGHVS and CDR2 FQNEAQ come from the germline V gene. The V gene end was trimmed by 1 base and the J gene end by 0 bases; junction bases not matched to a gene: 1. The chain's CDR3 is CASSLVSGTNTGELFF. The CDR3 nucleotides are TGTGCCAGCAGCTTAGTTAGCGGGACGAACACCGGGGAGCTGTTTTTT.

This clone was counted a single time. V gene TRBV9 combines with J gene TRBJ2-5, with D possibly TRBD1 on 6 matching bases. Trimming pared 3 bases from V and 3 bases from J, leaving 9 bases between. This CDR3 comprises 13 residues. The germline gives CDR1 SGDLS, CDR2 YYNGEE. CDR3 DNA: TGTGCCAGCAGCGCGGACAGCGAAGAGACCCAGTACTTC. Translation gives CASSADSEETQYF.